This T cell receptor (beta chain) was identified during a study of T cell responses to AZD1222 COVID-19 vaccine. Study-wide results and limits: Recipients of two AZD1222 doses showed rising Spike-specific TCR breadth and depth.

There are 14 residues in the CDR3. Looked up from germline, CDR1 is LGHNT and CDR2 is FRNRAP. V was cut by 7 bases and J by 2 bases, with 12 bases left in between. Clones were read by immunoSEQ multiplex PCR, and TCRdb kept only the in-frame ones, dropping some. Seen here are around 200,000 clones, approximately 92% observed once, and the top ten hold 0.8% to 1.3%. Turning to this clone: The antigen remains undetermined.

Sample: peripheral blood, taken 28 days after the second dose of the MenACWY control vaccine. The chain carries TRBV12-5 and TRBJ2-1, with D possibly matching TRBD1 (5 bases). This clonotype originated in an adult who received the MenACWY meningococcal vaccine as a control. CDR3 region: CASAQDTTYNEQFF. In DNA, the CDR3 is TGTGCTAGTGCCCAGGACACAACCTACAATGAGCAGTTCTTC.